These 15 T cell receptor beta chains were sequenced from one sample in a study of blood T cell repertoires in COVID-19. TCRdb keeps only in-frame clones here, not all; method: immunoSEQ multiplex PCR. Altogether around 300,000 clones are present, around 84% being singletons, with the ten largest covering 2% to 3%. What was sequenced was PBMCs or T cells enriched from blood (not recorded which). These receptors all stem from a woman between 45 and 65 years old who had recovered from COVID-19.

This clone appeared once. The chain links TRBV7-7 to TRBJ2-1, with 7 nucleotides matching TRBD2. The length of the CDR3 is 16 residues. V dropped 2 bases and J dropped 0; count of bases not matched to a gene: 4. The germline gives CDR1 SSHAT, CDR2 FNYEAQ (reference sequence). The CDR3: CASSLRLADSYNEQFF. DNA for the CDR3: TGTGCCAGCAGCTTAAGGCTAGCGGACTCCTACAATGAGCAGTTCTTC. Full variable domain (remainder filled in from reference TRBV7-7 and TRBJ2-1): GAGVSQSPRYKVTKRGQDVTLRCDPISSHATLYWYQQALGQGPEFLTYFNYEAQPDKSGLPSDRFSAERPEGSISTLTIQRTEQRDSAMYRCASSLRLADSYNEQFFGPGTRLTVL.

This chain joins TRBV3-1 (or the pseudogene TRBV3-2) and TRBJ2-1; the D gene is possibly TRBD1 (6 bases). Trimming cost V 0 bases and J 10 bases, with 7 bases left between them. CDR3 length equals 12 residues. Germline CDR1 and CDR2: LGHDT and YNNKEL (reference sequence). CDR3 residues: CASSQDRGEQFF. The CDR3 coding sequence is TGTGCCAGCAGCCAAGATAGGGGGGAGCAGTTCTTC.

The chain joins TRBV5-4 to TRBJ2-2; D gene uncertain. This CDR3 region has 14 residues. Trimming shortened V by 4 bases and J by 1 base, and 8 bases separated the two germline ends. CDR1 and CDR2 from the germline V gene are SGHNT and YYREEE (reference sequence). The CDR3 loop is CASSPVRNTGELFF. CDR3 nucleotides: TGTGCCAGCAGCCCGGTAAGGAACACCGGGGAGCTGTTTTTT.

This chain joins TRBV29-1 and TRBJ2-7, with D possibly TRBD2 on 5 matching bases. The germline V and J ends were trimmed by 5 bases and 6 bases, with 17 bases remaining between them. Germline CDR1 is SQVTM and CDR2 is ANQGSEA. The CDR3 loop spans 13 amino acids. The CDR3 DNA sequence: TGCAGCGTTAAGTATGTTCGGGCGGGCGAGCAGTACTTC. It translates to CSVKYVRAGEQYF.

This clone was counted once. This specimen includes other DNA sequences encoding the same CDR3. The gene calls are TRBV9 and TRBJ1-3, with 7 bases aligning to TRBD1. V shed 1 base and J 2 bases; nucleotides not matched to a gene: 0. Germline loops: CDR1 SGDLS, CDR2 YYNGEE. The CDR3 sequence is 14 residues long. CDR3 residues: CASSVTGAGNTIYF. The CDR3 region has the DNA TGTGCCAGCAGCGTAACAGGGGCTGGAAACACCATATATTTT.

The chain recombines TRBV10-2 with TRBJ1-5; 7 positions agree with TRBD1. V lost 0 bases and J lost 2; bases outside the gene matches: 4. The CDR3 loop spans 16 amino acids. CDR1 is WSHSY and CDR2 is SAAADI in the germline V gene. The CDR3 region has the DNA TGCGCCAGCAGTGAGTCAAGAGGGGGCGGCAATCAGCCCCAGCATTTT. This encodes CASSESRGGGNQPQHF.

V gene TRBV5-1 combines with J gene TRBJ2-1; no firm D call. Trimming stripped 0 bases from V and 0 bases from J, with 13 bases between. The CDR3 consists of 17 residues. Per germline, CDR1 SGHRS and CDR2 YFSETQ. Here the CDR3 reads CASSLELVTSSYNEQFF. The CDR3 coding sequence is TGCGCCAGCAGCTTGGAATTAGTTACGAGCTCCTACAATGAGCAGTTCTTC.

This clone was detected once. The chain couples TRBV3-1 (or the pseudogene TRBV3-2) to TRBJ1-3, with a possible D match to TRBD1 (5 bases). Trimming cost V 4 bases and J 0 bases, with 10 bases left between them. Germline V gene data show CDR1 as LGHDT and CDR2 as YNNKEL (reference sequence). The CDR3 covers 15 residues. The CDR3 DNA reads as TGTGCCAGCAGCCTTGGACACGGCTCTGGAAACACCATATATTTT. Its translation: CASSLGHGSGNTIYF.

The J gene is TRBJ2-3, the V gene TRBV7-8; D perhaps matches TRBD2 (5 bases). The ends were cut back, 2 bases at V and 1 base at J, with 19 bases in the middle. This CDR3 spans 18 amino acids. CDR1 SGHVS and CDR2 FQNEAQ come from the germline V gene. CDR3 nucleotides: TGTGCCAGCAGCTTAAATCTGGCGAGCGGTGAAGGCACAGATACGCAGTATTTT. This encodes CASSLNLASGEGTDTQYF.

CDR3 protein: CASSQEDRWTEAFF. The CDR3 DNA reads TGTGCCAGCAGCCAAGAGGACAGGTGGACTGAAGCTTTCTTT. This chain connects TRBV3-1 (or the pseudogene TRBV3-2) to TRBJ1-1, with 7 bases lining up with TRBD1. Germline V lookup: CDR1 LGHDT, CDR2 YNNKEL (reference sequence). V trimming: 0 bases; J trimming: 5 bases; junction bases outside the gene matches: 3. CDR3 length equals 14 residues.

The chain uses TRBV6-2 or TRBV6-3 and TRBJ2-1; D possibly corresponds to TRBD2 (6 bases). V was trimmed by 8 bases and J by 0 bases, leaving 17 bases between them. The V gene's germline CDR1 is MNHEY and CDR2 SVGEGT. CDR3 length: 16 residues. Here the CDR3 reads CASGSRESSSYNEQFF. CDR3 DNA: TGTGCCAGCGGTTCCCGGGAGTCCAGCTCCTACAATGAGCAGTTCTTC.

This clone was recorded once. V usage is TRBV5-1 and J usage is TRBJ1-2, with TRBD1 identical over 9 bases. Trimming took 3 bases from V and 3 from J; bases not matched to a gene: 6. Germline assignment: CDR1 SGHRS and CDR2 YFSETQ. The CDR3 loop spans 15 amino acids. The CDR3 DNA is TGCGCCAGCAGCTATTGGACAGGGGCGGACTATGGCTACACCTTC. Its translation: CASSYWTGADYGYTF.

The rearrangement joins TRBV9 to TRBJ2-1; 10 bases line up with TRBD1. The CDR3 has 16 amino acids. Germline V CDR1 and CDR2: SGDLS, YYNGEE. V was pared by 4 bases and J by 2 bases, with 6 bases of the junction left unmatched. Here the CDR3 DNA reads TGTGCCAGCAGCCGGGGCGACAGGGGGCCCTACAATGAGCAGTTCTTC. Protein sequence: CASSRGDRGPYNEQFF.

This chain joins TRBV11-2 and TRBJ2-1; D unresolved. The length of the CDR3 is 14 residues. With 1 base removed from V and 7 bases from J, the gap between germline ends came to 11 bases. CDR1 is SGHAT, CDR2 FQNNGV, per germline. The CDR3 DNA reads as TGTGCCAGCAGCTTAGCCCCCATCGGGAATGAGCAGTTCTTC. It codes for CASSLAPIGNEQFF.

This rearrangement joins TRBV24-1 to TRBJ2-3; 10 bases match TRBD2. Germline CDR1 is KGHDR and CDR2 is SFDVKD. The CDR3 loop spans 17 amino acids. J was trimmed by 3 bases and V by 4 bases; bases with no gene match: 9. The CDR3 DNA follows: TGTGCCACCAGTGACAGACCTAGCGGGGGCGAGACAGATACGCAGTATTTT. It is translated as CATSDRPSGGETDTQYF.